Below are 32 T cell receptor beta chains sequenced from a single sample in a study of glioma-infiltrating T cells after dendritic cell vaccination listed by TCRdb under 2016. Libraries came from the immunoSEQ multiplex PCR assay. In its TCRdb copy, this immuneACCESS table keeps in-frame sequences only and misses some clones. Where compared with another copy, unresolved V genes explain less than half of these, and the others have no known cause. This sample lists tens of thousands of clones; around 90% were detected once. The ten largest make up 3.2% of the sample. The source material was blood, sampled before dendritic cell vaccination. These receptors all come from a human donor with glioblastoma.

V and J are TRBV19 and TRBJ2-7; 8 bases agree with TRBD1. Losses at the gene ends were 6 bases for V and 10 bases for J; bases not matched to a gene: 17. CDR1 is LNHDA, CDR2 SQIVND, per germline (reference sequence). The CDR3 runs to 15 residues. The CDR3 here is CASSQPGQVASNQYF. Here the CDR3 DNA reads TGTGCCAGTAGCCAACCGGGACAGGTAGCCTCGAATCAGTACTTC.

The chain recombines TRBV11-3 with TRBJ2-1, with 7 bases matching TRBD2. CDR3 length equals 14 residues. CDR1 and CDR2 from the germline V gene are SGHNT and YENEEA. The trim removed 3 bases at V and 5 bases at J, leaving 4 bases unmatched. Here the CDR3 DNA reads TGTGCCAGCAGCTTCGCTAGCGGCCACAATGAGCAGTTCTTC. Its protein product is CASSFASGHNEQFF.

J is TRBJ1-4 and V is TRBV9; 7 nucleotides agree with TRBD1. V shed 3 bases and J 8 bases; nucleotides not matched to a gene: 7. This CDR3 spans 14 amino acids. Germline CDR1 and CDR2: SGDLS and YYNGEE. The CDR3 DNA reads TGTGCCAGCAGCGCTACAGGGGCCGGGGAAAAACTGTTTTTT. Encoded protein: CASSATGAGEKLFF. Full variable domain (missing parts from reference TRBV9 and TRBJ1-4): DSGVTQTPKHLITATGQRVTLRCSPRSGDLSVYWYQQSLDQGLQFLIQYYNGEERAKGNILERFSAQQFPDLHSELNLSSLELGDSALYFCASSATGAGEKLFFGSGTQLSVL.

The V call is TRBV11-3, the J call TRBJ2-7; maybe TRBD1 (6 bases). Germline assignment: CDR1 SGHNT and CDR2 YENEEA. The CDR3 runs 13 residues. V lost 2 bases and J lost 6, with 11 bases in between. The CDR3 DNA reads as TGTGCCAGCAGCTTAAGTGGGGGCGGCGAGCAGTACTTC. Amino acids: CASSLSGGGEQYF.

The rearrangement joins TRBV11-2 to TRBJ2-1; D is uncertain. The CDR3 consists of 11 residues. Germline V CDR1 and CDR2: SGHAT, FQNNGV. V was clipped by 6 bases and J by 3 bases, with 3 bases between them. The CDR3 bases are TGTGCCAGCAGTTACTACAATGAGCAGTTCTTC. It translates to CASSYYNEQFF.

A few counts support this clone. This sequence joins TRBV4-2 and TRBJ2-1; D may be TRBD2 (5 bases). V lost 0 bases and J lost 2, with 11 bases in between. This CDR3 comprises 16 residues. CDR1 LGHNA and CDR2 YNFKEQ come from the germline V gene. CDR3 coding DNA: TGTGCCAGCAGCCAAGATGAGGCGGAGGCCTACAATGAGCAGTTCTTC. Translating it yields CASSQDEAEAYNEQFF.

The J gene is TRBJ1-4, the V gene TRBV2; 7 nucleotides agree with TRBD1. The CDR3 spans 15 residues. J was trimmed by 7 bases and V by 5 bases; bases with no gene match: 10. Per the germline V gene, CDR1 is SNHLY and CDR2 is FYNNEI. CDR3 coding DNA: TGTGCCAGCAGTAAAAACAGGGGTAGGACTGAAAAACTGTTTTTT. The encoded protein is CASSKNRGRTEKLFF.

The rearrangement uses TRBV6-1 and TRBJ2-2; D is unclear. With 2 bases removed from V and 0 bases from J, the gap between germline ends came to 10 bases. The CDR3 has 16 amino acids. CDR1 and CDR2 (germline): MNHNS, SASEGT. Written as DNA, the CDR3 is TGTGCCAGCAGTGAAAGCATAAACCCGAACACCGGGGAGCTGTTTTTT. It specifies CASSESINPNTGELFF.

The V and J genes are TRBV7-6 and TRBJ2-2; weak D call: TRBD2 (6 bases). V lost 5 bases to trimming and J lost 2 bases, with 15 bases between them. This CDR3 region has 16 residues. The germline V gene has CDR1 SGHVS and CDR2 FNYEAQ. The CDR3 nucleotides are TGTGCCAGCAGCCTCGAGCTAGCGCTCAACACCGGGGAGCTGTTTTTT. The encoded protein is CASSLELALNTGELFF.

In its sample, this clone was seen once. CDR3 region: CASSPSGSSYNEQFF. CDR3 DNA: TGTGCCAGCAGCCCTAGCGGGAGCTCCTACAATGAGCAGTTCTTC. V gene TRBV11-3 combines with J gene TRBJ2-1; TRBD2 agrees at 10 bases. V was clipped by 5 bases and J by 0 bases; unmatched bases: 1. The CDR3 has 15 residues. Germline CDR1 reads SGHNT; CDR2 reads YENEEA.

The rearrangement uses TRBV29-1 and TRBJ2-7; no clear D gene. This CDR3 spans 12 amino acids. V dropped 8 bases and J dropped 2 bases, with 13 bases sitting between them. Germline V gives CDR1 SQVTM, CDR2 ANQGSEA. The CDR3 nucleotides read TGCAGCATCCGCCAGGCAGCCTACGAGCAGTACTTC. It encodes CSIRQAAYEQYF.

This sequence joins TRBV12-5 and TRBJ1-2, with TRBD1 matching over 7 bases. Germline trimming cut 1 base from V and 0 bases from J; bases unmatched to any gene: 14. CDR3 length: 19 amino acids. Germline V lookup: CDR1 LGHNT, CDR2 FRNRAP. CDR3 nucleotides: TGTGCTAGTGGTTTGGGCCTACCAACCGGGACAGAGACTAACTATGGCTACACCTTC. This encodes CASGLGLPTGTETNYGYTF.

The CDR3 coding sequence is TGCGCCAGCAGCTTGCTTTTGACAGCCGATGGCTACACCTTC. Amino acids: CASSLLLTADGYTF. This chain links TRBV5-1 with TRBJ1-2, with D perhaps TRBD1 (5 bases). The germline V and J ends were trimmed by 1 base and 6 bases, with 13 bases remaining between them. Germline V CDR1 and CDR2: SGHRS, YFSETQ. The CDR3 has 14 amino acids.

CDR3 loop: CATNRELNTEAFF. The CDR3 DNA follows: TGTGCCACCAACAGGGAACTGAACACTGAAGCTTTCTTT. The rearrangement uses TRBV6-1 and TRBJ1-1; possible D gene TRBD1, 6 bases. Germline CDR1 reads MNHNS; CDR2 reads SASEGT. The CDR3 has 13 amino acids. V dropped 10 bases and J dropped 0 bases, with 12 bases sitting between them.

This chain uses TRBV10-2 with TRBJ1-1; TRBD1 might be the D (6 bases). V shed 7 bases and J shed 0 bases, with 24 bases lying between them. Per the germline V gene, CDR1 is WSHSY and CDR2 is SAAADI. The CDR3 contains 18 residues. CDR3 sequence: CASTSFLAGWDMNTEAFF. CDR3 DNA: TGCGCCAGCACTTCATTCTTGGCAGGATGGGACATGAACACTGAAGCTTTCTTT.

The chain employs TRBV6-6 and TRBJ2-2, with a possible D match to TRBD1 (6 bases). Per germline, CDR1 MNHNY and CDR2 SVGAGI (reference sequence). Trimming left V 7 bases short and J 4 bases short, with 13 bases between. This CDR3 comprises 14 residues. The CDR3, as DNA: TGTGCCAGCAAACAGGGAACGGTCACCGGGGAGCTGTTTTTT. It is translated as CASKQGTVTGELFF.

This clone was observed a handful of times. V usage is TRBV2 and J usage is TRBJ2-5; tentative D call: TRBD1 (7 bases). V lost 8 bases and J lost 5, with 15 bases in between. Per germline, CDR1 SNHLY and CDR2 FYNNEI. This CDR3 comprises 13 residues. In nucleotides, the CDR3 is TGTGCCAGCGGCGGACAGGCGGGGGAGACCCAGTACTTC. Translation gives CASGGQAGETQYF.

J is TRBJ2-5 and V is TRBV5-4; perhaps TRBD1 as D (6 bases). The CDR3 is made up of 16 amino acids. Trimming pared 0 bases from V and 5 bases from J, leaving 17 bases between. The V gene's germline CDR1 is SGHNT and CDR2 YYREEE (reference sequence). Written as DNA, the CDR3 is TGTGCCAGCAGCTTGGAAAGGGGGTCCAGCAGGGAGACCCAGTACTTC. Protein sequence: CASSLERGSSRETQYF.

The chain combines TRBV15 with TRBJ2-3; TRBD2 aligns across 7 bases. V was pared by 0 bases and J by 5 bases, with 8 bases of the junction left unmatched. Germline loops: CDR1 LNHNV, CDR2 YYDKDF (reference sequence). This CDR3 has 16 residues. CDR3 residues: CATSREGAGRGDTQYF. CDR3 bases: TGTGCCACCAGCAGAGAGGGAGCGGGACGGGGAGATACGCAGTATTTT.

Worth noting for this clone: The junction departs from the called germline gene at one end, perhaps through a read error. This specimen includes other DNA sequences encoding the same CDR3. The gene calls are TRBV9 and TRBJ1-6; TRBD1 is a possible D gene (5 bases). Germline CDR1 and CDR2: SGDLS and YYNGEE. This CDR3 is built from 14 residues. The CDR3 region has the DNA TGTGCCAGCAGCGTAGAAGGGGTCGATTCCCCCCTCCACTTT. Protein product: CASSVEGVDSPLHF. Drawing the rest from reference TRBV9 and TRBJ1-6, the complete variable domain is DSGVTQTPKHLITATGQRVTLRCSPRSGDLSVYWYQQSLDQGLQFLIQYYNGEERAKGNILERFSAQQFPDLHSELNLSSLELGDSALYFCASSVEGVDSPLHFGNGTRLTVT.

This clone occurred once. The CDR3 DNA reads as TGTGCCAGCAGCTTGGCCCTACAAGAGACCCAGTACTTC. It encodes CASSLALQETQYF. The V and J genes are TRBV5-6 and TRBJ2-5, with unresolved D. The CDR3 is made up of 13 amino acids. With 0 bases removed from V and 2 bases from J, the gap between germline ends came to 5 bases. Germline V lookup: CDR1 SGHDT, CDR2 YYEEEE.

The chain carries TRBV19 and TRBJ1-6; 7 nucleotides line up with TRBD1. The CDR3 runs 15 residues. The V and J ends lost 3 bases and 8 bases, in that order; junction bases with no gene match: 7. Germline V gene sequence: CDR1 LNHDA, CDR2 SQIVND (reference sequence). In nucleotides, the CDR3 is TGTGCCAGTAGTATGGGTAGGGGGCTGTATTCACCCCTCCACTTT. Its protein product is CASSMGRGLYSPLHF.

The chain carries TRBV4-1 and TRBJ2-2; D is undetermined. V was trimmed by 1 base and J by 2 bases, leaving 14 bases between them. Germline loops: CDR1 MGHRA, CDR2 YSYEKL. The CDR3 is 17 residues long. Here the CDR3 DNA reads TGCGCCAGCAGCCAAGGCCTAGGCCAAATAAACACCGGGGAGCTGTTTTTT. Translated: CASSQGLGQINTGELFF.

V usage is TRBV19 and J usage is TRBJ1-1; 7 bases are shared with TRBD1. Germline CDR1 is LNHDA and CDR2 is SQIVND (reference sequence). The CDR3 has 16 amino acids. Trimming at V came to 5 bases and at J to 0 bases, leaving 9 bases not matched to a gene. CDR3 coding DNA: TGTGCCAGTAGTCCTCTACAGGGGATTATGAACACTGAAGCTTTCTTT. It specifies CASSPLQGIMNTEAFF. The full variable domain, with the rest looked up from reference TRBV19 and TRBJ1-1, is DGGITQSPKYLFRKEGQNVTLSCEQNLNHDAMYWYRQDPGQGLRLIYYSQIVNDFQKGDIAEGYSVSREKKESFPLTVTSAQKNPTAFYLCASSPLQGIMNTEAFFGQGTRLTVV.

V and J are TRBV28 and TRBJ2-1; tentative D call: TRBD2 (6 bases). Germline CDR1 and CDR2: MDHEN and SYDVKM. The CDR3 is 13 amino acids. Trimming shortened V by 3 bases and J by 9 bases, and 12 bases separated the two germline ends. The CDR3 bases are TGTGCCAGCAGTTTCCCCGGGGGTTTTGAGCAGTTCTTC. Residues: CASSFPGGFEQFF.

The CDR3 coding sequence is TGTGCCAGCGGTCGGGACAGCGAATTTGGCGAGCAGTACTTC. Its translation is CASGRDSEFGEQYF. The chain has TRBV2 and TRBJ2-7; 7 nucleotides match TRBD1. V lost 8 bases and J lost 6; bases outside the gene matches: 13. CDR3 length equals 14 residues. Germline V gene lookup returns CDR1 SNHLY and CDR2 FYNNEI.

The chain recombines TRBV9 with TRBJ2-1; D might be TRBD1 (5 bases). The CDR3 contains 16 residues. The germline V and J ends were trimmed by 0 bases and 2 bases, with 12 bases remaining between them. Germline V gene lookup returns CDR1 SGDLS and CDR2 YYNGEE. For the CDR3, the DNA is TGTGCCAGCAGCGTAGGGCAGGGCCTAACCTACAATGAGCAGTTCTTC. Protein product: CASSVGQGLTYNEQFF.

V gene TRBV4-2 combines with J gene TRBJ2-3, with TRBD2 identical over 12 bases. V lost 1 base and J lost 2; bases outside the gene matches: 1. CDR1 is LGHNA and CDR2 is YNFKEQ in the germline V gene. CDR3 size: 16 residues. The CDR3 bases are TGTGCCAGCAGCCAAGCTAGCGGGGGGGCCACAGATACGCAGTATTTT. Its translation: CASSQASGGATDTQYF.

The chain uses TRBV7-9 and TRBJ1-4; D possibly corresponds to TRBD1 (6 bases). Germline CDR1 and CDR2: SEHNR and FQNEAQ (reference sequence). The CDR3 contains 15 residues. Trimming pared 7 bases from V and 0 bases from J, leaving 12 bases between. The CDR3 is CASTERTATNEKLFF. The DNA for the CDR3 is TGTGCCAGCACCGAACGGACAGCAACTAATGAAAAACTGTTTTTT.

This chain joins TRBV5-6 and TRBJ2-1, with 11 bases that match TRBD2. Unmatched junction bases numbered 8, after V lost 4 bases and J lost 8 bases. The CDR3 length is 15 residues. CDR1 is SGHDT, CDR2 YYEEEE, per germline. CDR3 sequence reads: CASSTVSGGAYEQFF. As DNA, the CDR3 is TGTGCCAGCAGCACAGTTAGCGGGGGGGCCTATGAGCAGTTCTTC.

Only one count was recorded for this clone. The chain couples TRBV30 to TRBJ1-6; 10 bases align to TRBD1. The CDR3 has 15 amino acids. V shed 1 base, J shed 13 bases, and the junction held 10 bases outside the gene matches. The V gene's germline CDR1 is GTSNPN and CDR2 SVGIG (reference sequence). The CDR3: CAWSERDRGLSPLHF. The CDR3 nucleotides read TGTGCCTGGAGTGAGCGGGACAGGGGTTTATCGCCCCTCCACTTT.

The chain carries TRBV5-1 and TRBJ2-1; TRBD2 matches 9 bases. Germline-derived CDR1 and CDR2 are SGHRS and YFSETQ. The CDR3 has 16 amino acids. Germline trimming cut 3 bases from V and 0 bases from J; bases unmatched to any gene: 4. The CDR3 loop reads CASSSISGSSYNEQFF. DNA of the CDR3: TGCGCCAGCAGCTCTATTAGCGGGAGCTCCTACAATGAGCAGTTCTTC.